This is a list of T cell receptor beta chains from one sample in a study of human versus mouse CDR3 diversity and MHC coevolution. Using immunoSEQ multiplex PCR, the repertoire was profiled, and TCRdb retains in-frame clones only, with some absent. The sample shows roughly 81,000 clones, just under 95% of them seen only once. Sequenced sample: naive CD4+ T cells from blood. These receptors were collected from a person between 25 and 69 years old in good health. Both conserved end residues are part of each CDR3. The order of the fields is J gene, D gene, V gene, clone size, CDR3 protein, CDR3 DNA. A D gene is named only where the DNA matches it firmly. A row's size may be missing; if present it is once, few, many or a size class.

J: TRBJ2-7
D: TRBD1
V: TRBV6-5
size: -
CDR3: CATGRTGASYEQYF
DNA: TGTGCCACTGGTCGGACAGGGGCCTCCTACGAGCAGTACTTC

J: TRBJ2-3
D: TRBD1
V: TRBV6-5
size: once
CDR3: CASSFASGQRIDTQYF
DNA: TGTGCCAGCAGTTTCGCATCGGGACAGAGAATAGATACGCAGTATTTT

J: TRBJ1-4
D: TRBD1
V: TRBV27
size: -
CDR3: CASSQYRTGVGKLFF
DNA: TGTGCCAGCAGTCAATACAGGACAGGGGTGGGAAAACTGTTTTTT

J: TRBJ1-2
D: -
V: TRBV28
size: -
CDR3: CASSYQGNYGYTF
DNA: TGTGCCAGCAGTTACCAGGGGAACTATGGCTACACCTTC

J: TRBJ2-1
D: TRBD2
V: TRBV30
size: -
CDR3: CAWRPGSSGLYNEQFF
DNA: TGTGCCTGGAGGCCCGGGAGTAGCGGGTTGTACAATGAGCAGTTCTTC

J: TRBJ1-4
D: TRBD1
V: TRBV7-7
size: -
CDR3: CASSFRSGQQSNEKLFF
DNA: TGTGCCAGCAGCTTTAGATCGGGACAGCAGTCTAATGAAAAACTGTTTTTT

J: TRBJ1-5
D: -
V: TRBV19
size: -
CDR3: CASSTSRQTAQSQHF
DNA: TGTGCCAGTAGTACCTCGAGGCAGACCGCGCAGTCCCAGCATTTT

J: TRBJ2-2
D: -
V: TRBV2
size: -
CDR3: CASNGARANTGELFF
DNA: TGTGCCAGCAATGGGGCCAGGGCGAACACCGGGGAGCTGTTTTTT

J: TRBJ2-2
D: TRBD1
V: TRBV5-8
size: -
CDR3: CASSVLGQGHTGELFF
DNA: TGTGCCAGCAGCGTACTGGGACAGGGTCACACCGGGGAGCTGTTTTTT

J: TRBJ2-3
D: TRBD2
V: TRBV18
size: -
CDR3: CASSPLTTSGAGDTQYF
DNA: TGTGCCAGCTCACCTTTGACGACTAGCGGGGCGGGAGATACGCAGTATTTT

J: TRBJ2-1
D: -
V: TRBV7-9
size: -
CDR3: CASSPFGGRDNEQFF
DNA: TGTGCCAGCAGCCCCTTCGGGGGACGAGACAATGAGCAGTTCTTC

J: TRBJ2-7
D: TRBD1
V: TRBV27
size: -
CDR3: CASGRMTGTYEQYF
DNA: TGTGCCAGCGGTCGAATGACAGGGACCTACGAGCAGTACTTC

J: TRBJ2-1
D: TRBD1
V: TRBV5-1
size: -
CDR3: CASSSLTQGVSYNEQFF
DNA: TGCGCCAGCAGCTCCCTGACACAGGGGGTCTCCTACAATGAGCAGTTCTTC

J: TRBJ2-3
D: TRBD1
V: TRBV7-2
size: -
CDR3: CASSWGQDFRYF
DNA: TGTGCCAGCAGCTGGGGACAGGACTTCAGGTATTTT

J: TRBJ2-7
D: TRBD1
V: TRBV9
size: -
CDR3: CASSAHTRDRTYEQYF
DNA: TGTGCCAGCAGCGCCCACACCCGGGACAGGACCTACGAGCAGTACTTC

J: TRBJ2-1
D: TRBD1
V: TRBV15
size: -
CDR3: CATSRRTGANNEQFF
DNA: TGTGCCACCAGCAGGAGGACAGGGGCGAACAATGAGCAGTTCTTC

J: TRBJ2-7
D: -
V: TRBV9
size: -
CDR3: CASSVAGASYEQYF
DNA: TGTGCCAGCAGCGTAGCAGGGGCCTCCTACGAGCAGTACTTC

J: TRBJ2-2
D: -
V: TRBV15
size: -
CDR3: CATSRDLAVTGELFF
DNA: TGTGCCACCAGCAGAGATCTGGCGGTGACCGGGGAGCTGTTTTTT

J: TRBJ1-1
D: -
V: TRBV25-1
size: -
CDR3: CASSELRRGYTEAFF
DNA: TGTGCCAGCAGTGAGCTGAGAAGGGGGTACACTGAAGCTTTCTTT

J: TRBJ2-1
D: TRBD1
V: TRBV5-1
size: -
CDR3: CASSSGTGEYNEQFF
DNA: TGCGCCAGCAGCTCCGGGACAGGGGAGTACAATGAGCAGTTCTTC

J: TRBJ2-1
D: TRBD2
V: TRBV5-6
size: once
CDR3: CASSLAVSGRAYNEQFF
DNA: TGTGCCAGCAGCTTGGCCGTTAGCGGGAGGGCCTACAATGAGCAGTTCTTC

J: TRBJ1-1
D: -
V: TRBV27
size: -
CDR3: CASSPQPAGVRTEAFF
DNA: TGTGCCAGCAGTCCCCAACCGGCGGGGGTGAGGACTGAAGCTTTCTTT

J: TRBJ2-7
D: -
V: TRBV10-3
size: -
CDR3: CAISGGEEYF
DNA: TGTGCCATCTCCGGGGGTGAGGAGTACTTC

J: TRBJ2-7
D: TRBD1
V: TRBV5-6
size: -
CDR3: CASSLGLTGGKYF
DNA: TGTGCCAGCAGCTTAGGGCTAACAGGGGGAAAGTACTTC

J: TRBJ2-7
D: TRBD1
V: TRBV6-6
size: -
CDR3: CASSYHGRTGGNEQYF
DNA: TGTGCCAGCAGTTACCATGGGAGGACAGGGGGCAACGAGCAGTACTTC

J: TRBJ2-5
D: -
V: TRBV7-2
size: -
CDR3: CASSSPGLPVETQYF
DNA: TGTGCCAGCAGCTCCCCCGGACTCCCTGTGGAGACCCAGTACTTC

J: TRBJ2-7
D: TRBD2
V: TRBV5-4
size: -
CDR3: CASSRKRGDYEQYF
DNA: TGTGCCAGCAGCAGGAAGCGGGGGGACTACGAGCAGTACTTC

J: TRBJ2-7
D: TRBD1
V: TRBV6-1
size: -
CDR3: CASSDTGTGSYEQYF
DNA: TGTGCCAGCAGTGACACCGGGACAGGGAGCTACGAGCAGTACTTC

J: TRBJ2-7
D: -
V: TRBV5-6
size: -
CDR3: CASSLSIPYEQYF
DNA: TGTGCCAGCAGCTTATCCATTCCCTACGAGCAGTACTTC

J: TRBJ2-1
D: -
V: TRBV5-4
size: -
CDR3: CASSLDPKGFNEQFF
DNA: TGTGCCAGCAGCTTGGACCCCAAGGGGTTCAATGAGCAGTTCTTC

J: TRBJ2-3
D: TRBD2
V: TRBV5-1
size: -
CDR3: CASSKGLAGAQSTDTQYF
DNA: TGCGCCAGCAGCAAGGGACTAGCGGGAGCCCAAAGCACAGATACGCAGTATTTT

J: TRBJ1-2
D: -
V: TRBV7-9
size: -
CDR3: CASSLGAGRSYGYTF
DNA: TGTGCCAGCAGCTTGGGGGCAGGGAGAAGCTATGGCTACACCTTC

J: TRBJ2-2
D: -
V: TRBV6-5
size: -
CDR3: CASSYSSGYGGELFF
DNA: TGTGCCAGCAGTTACTCTTCAGGGTATGGCGGGGAGCTGTTTTTT

J: TRBJ2-7
D: -
V: TRBV6-5
size: -
CDR3: CASSYETASNSYEQYF
DNA: TGTGCCAGCAGTTATGAGACAGCCTCAAATTCCTACGAGCAGTACTTC

J: TRBJ2-7
D: TRBD1
V: TRBV2
size: -
CDR3: CASTSGTGGNEQYF
DNA: TGTGCCAGCACCTCCGGGACAGGGGGCAACGAGCAGTACTTC

J: TRBJ2-7
D: TRBD1
V: TRBV7-2
size: -
CDR3: CASSSGQGWYEQYF
DNA: TGTGCCAGCAGCTCAGGACAGGGGTGGTACGAGCAGTACTTC

J: TRBJ2-3
D: -
V: TRBV5-1
size: -
CDR3: CASSPRWSGNTDTQYF
DNA: TGCGCCAGCAGCCCTCGTTGGAGCGGCAATACAGATACGCAGTATTTT

J: TRBJ1-2
D: -
V: TRBV29-1
size: -
CDR3: CSVDKSRDREGYTF
DNA: TGCAGCGTTGACAAGAGCCGGGACCGGGAGGGCTACACCTTC

J: TRBJ2-5
D: -
V: TRBV7-2
size: -
CDR3: CASSPGTYQETQYF
DNA: TGTGCCAGCAGCCCCGGGACATATCAAGAGACCCAGTACTTC

J: TRBJ1-1
D: TRBD1
V: TRBV7-2
size: -
CDR3: CASSFDRGNTEAFF
DNA: TGTGCCAGCAGCTTCGACAGGGGGAACACTGAAGCTTTCTTT

J: TRBJ1-6
D: -
V: TRBV6-1
size: -
CDR3: CASSELHSSYNSPLHF
DNA: TGTGCCAGCAGTGAATTACACAGTTCATATAATTCACCCCTCCACTTT

J: TRBJ1-4
D: -
V: TRBV7-2
size: -
CDR3: CASSLEGGGRINEKLFF
DNA: TGTGCCAGCAGCTTAGAGGGCGGGGGCCGTATTAATGAAAAACTGTTTTTT

J: TRBJ2-2
D: TRBD1
V: TRBV11-3
size: -
CDR3: CASSRDRNTGELFF
DNA: TGTGCCAGCAGCCGGGACAGGAACACCGGGGAGCTGTTTTTT

J: TRBJ2-5
D: TRBD2
V: TRBV5-6
size: -
CDR3: CASSLRTSGRGQETQYF
DNA: TGTGCCAGCAGCCTGCGGACTAGCGGGAGAGGCCAAGAGACCCAGTACTTC

J: TRBJ2-1
D: TRBD1
V: TRBV5-1
size: -
CDR3: CASRLRQGSYNEQFF
DNA: TGCGCCAGCAGGCTAAGACAGGGATCCTACAATGAGCAGTTCTTC

J: TRBJ2-7
D: -
V: TRBV18
size: once
CDR3: CASSRDNSYEQYF
DNA: TGTGCCAGCTCACGGGACAACTCCTACGAGCAGTACTTC

J: TRBJ2-3
D: -
V: TRBV7-6
size: -
CDR3: CASSLRTGGADTQYF
DNA: TGTGCCAGCAGCCTACGGACGGGCGGGGCAGATACGCAGTATTTT

J: TRBJ2-7
D: -
V: TRBV15
size: once
CDR3: CATSRVATSYEQYF
DNA: TGTGCCACCAGCAGAGTGGCTACTAGCTACGAGCAGTACTTC

J: TRBJ2-7
D: TRBD1
V: TRBV5-6
size: -
CDR3: CASSLDTGASYEQYF
DNA: TGTGCCAGCAGCTTGGACACAGGGGCATCCTACGAGCAGTACTTC

J: TRBJ2-7
D: TRBD1
V: TRBV6-1
size: -
CDR3: CASSAGDRLYEQYF
DNA: TGTGCCAGCAGTGCGGGGGACAGGCTCTACGAGCAGTACTTC